Reported below is one TCR beta chain. This sample is part of a study of blood T cell repertoires in COVID-19. About the research overall: The analysed material was cDNA or gDNA that came from T cells, B-cell-depleted T cells, or PBMCs.

Repertoires were generated with immunoSEQ multiplex PCR, while TCRdb's copy carries only in-frame clones and drops some. The table includes 150,000 to 200,000 clones, roughly 91% detected once. V gave up 2 bases and J gave up 4 bases, with 5 bases separating them. Per germline, CDR1 MNHNY and CDR2 SVGAGI (reference sequence). The CDR3 sequence is 12 residues long. The receptor was isolated from a human donor in a cohort sampled during active COVID-19. The V and J genes are TRBV6-6 and TRBJ1-2, with D hard to call. The sequenced sample was peripheral blood. The CDR3 here is CASSYGSYGYTF. The CDR3 coding sequence is TGTGCCAGCAGTTACGGCTCCTATGGCTACACCTTC.